This T cell receptor beta chain was sequenced during a study of blood T cell repertoires in COVID-19 (dated by TCRdb to about 2020). General notes on the study: The collaborator samples originated in the United States, Italy and Spain and spanned the acute and convalescent phases of COVID-19. The prospective study material was composed of cDNA or gDNA derived from T cells, B-cell-depleted T cells, or PBMCs. Samples were obtained from the ongoing ImmuneRACE study (first 160 participants) and from 1,254 subjects provided by 6 global collaborators. Where available, HLA class I and class II types were taken from metadata supplied by the sample provider and were not determined by assay-based typing. The sample metadata nearly always contained a de-identified subject ID, COVID-19 status, age in years and sex. The dataset comprised deeply sampled blood TCRbeta repertoires from subjects exposed to, actively infected with, or recovered from COVID-19. A freely available public database, intended as a resource for researchers studying the immune response to SARS-CoV-2, is where the repertoires were released. Results and caveats for the whole study, not just this receptor: The quantity of clinical and demographic metadata differed by source and by participant and was supplied without curation.

TCRbeta CDR3 regions were amplified from genomic DNA using the immunoSEQ Assay, a bias-controlled multiplex PCR. Per the authors' processing: Within the assay, amplification of reference gene primers was used to estimate how many nucleated cells each sample contained. To quantify the absolute abundance of each unique TCRbeta CDR3 rearrangement, sequence reads were collapsed and filtered. For each sample, productive Simpson clonality was calculated as the square root of Simpson's diversity index across productive rearrangements. The immuneACCESS repertoire file appears here via TCRdb, limited to in-frame rearrangements. These files lack a portion of the clones; in checked studies, under half of the deficit traces to unresolved V genes, and the cause of the others is not known. That table gives V, J and clone size, and the DNA gave D and trimming. This sample gives about 130,000 clones in total; roughly 80% of them show up just once. The ten largest clones capture 3% to 3.5% of the sample.

Collaborating institutions collected whole blood in K2EDTA tubes following their own protocols. For TCRbeta analysis, collaborators shipped samples in one of three forms: frozen whole blood, isolated PBMCs, or DNA extracted from either of those sample types. As concerns this clone: Its antigen is not yet known. There are no base qualities to consult, and no much larger clone falls within one base.

The clonotype comes from a woman at least 80 years old with acute or convalescent COVID-19. Sequencing was carried out using peripheral blood.

The DNA sequence is as follows: TGTGCCAGCAGCCAAGAACGGTCCAGAGGCCAAGAGACCCAGTACTTC. The encoded protein is CASSQERSRGQETQYF. The sequence joins TRBV3-1 (or the pseudogene TRBV3-2) to TRBJ2-5; the D gene is unclear. V sheds 0 bases and J sheds 1 base, leaving 12 bases between their ends. Taken from the germline V gene (reference sequence), the CDR1 and CDR2 loops are LGHDT and YNNKEL. The CDR3 numbers 16 residues from cysteine through phenylalanine. Only CDR3 DNA remains: 48 bases, in frame from the first base.